The 12 T cell receptor beta chains listed next were all sequenced from one sample in a study of shared clonotypes between healthy human individuals (TCRdb year 2020). Libraries came from the immunoSEQ multiplex PCR assay. This immuneACCESS table, as held by TCRdb, lists in-frame sequences with V and J called but not all clones. Of the missing ones, under half trace to an unresolved V gene in checked studies; the others have no known cause. This sample is represented by around 350,000 clones; around four fifths of them were singletons. Together, the top ten hold 10% of the sample. The specimen sequenced was memory CD4+ T cells sorted from blood. What the cell subset or site label conveys for this sample: CD45RA-negative fraction. The receptor set was obtained from a man aged 25-40 years in good health.

This clone is a singleton in its sample. The V and J genes are TRBV5-5 and TRBJ2-7; TRBD2 aligns across 8 bases. The CDR3 sequence is 14 residues long. Per the germline V gene, CDR1 is SGHKS and CDR2 is YYEKEE (reference sequence). V shed 2 bases and J 6 bases; nucleotides not matched to a gene: 7. CDR3 in amino acids: CASSLIAGRGEQYF. CDR3 nucleotides: TGTGCCAGCAGCTTAATAGCGGGAAGAGGCGAGCAGTACTTC.

The rearrangement joins TRBV5-1 to TRBJ2-5; TRBD1 or TRBD2 may be the D gene (7 bases each). The CDR3 has 15 residues. V lost 6 bases and J lost 1, with 16 bases in between. Germline V lookup: CDR1 SGHRS, CDR2 YFSETQ. The CDR3 bases are TGCGCCAGCACCATGGGGGGGACAGCCCAAGAGACCCAGTACTTC. As protein: CASTMGGTAQETQYF.

Here the CDR3 reads CASSIAGDSRNIQYF. DNA for the CDR3: TGTGCCAGTAGTATAGCAGGGGACTCGAGGAACATTCAGTACTTC. This chain joins TRBV19 and TRBJ2-4, with D possibly being TRBD1 or TRBD2 (6 bases each). V shed 1 base and J shed 7 bases, with 14 bases lying between them. The CDR3 totals 15 residues. Germline CDR1 is LNHDA and CDR2 is SQIVND (reference sequence). Variable domain in full (rest from reference TRBV19 and TRBJ2-4): DGGITQSPKYLFRKEGQNVTLSCEQNLNHDAMYWYRQDPGQGLRLIYYSQIVNDFQKGDIAEGYSVSREKKESFPLTVTSAQKNPTAFYLCASSIAGDSRNIQYFGAGTRLSVL.

This clone was counted a few times. The chain has TRBV4-1 and TRBJ1-5, with D maybe TRBD1 (6 bases). CDR3 size: 15 residues. The V gene lost 1 base and the J gene lost 7 bases, with 14 bases spanning the gap. Germline values: CDR1 MGHRA, CDR2 YSYEKL. The DNA for the CDR3 is TGCGCCAGCAGCCAAGGACAGGTGTCAAGACAGCCCCAGCATTTT. Its translation: CASSQGQVSRQPQHF.

The count of this clone is one. The chain links TRBV11-3 to TRBJ2-2; maybe TRBD1 (5 bases). The germline V and J ends were trimmed by 1 base and 4 bases, with 7 bases remaining between them. Looked up from germline, CDR1 is SGHNT and CDR2 is YENEEA. The CDR3 spans 14 residues. CDR3 nucleotide sequence: TGTGCCAGCAGCTTAGTAGGGGTCACCGGGGAGCTGTTTTTT. It is translated as CASSLVGVTGELFF. The full variable domain, in which reference TRBV11-3 and TRBJ2-2 provide the parts outside the CDR3, is EAGVVQSPRYKIIEKKQPVAFWCNPISGHNTLYWYLQNLGQGPELLIRYENEEAVDDSQLPKDRFSAERLKGVDSTLKIQPAELGDSAVYLCASSLVGVTGELFFGEGSRLTVL.

Details on this clone: The same CDR3 can be traced to other DNA sequences in this sample. The gene calls are TRBV28 and TRBJ1-2; D is unclear. Germline CDR1 MDHEN, CDR2 SYDVKM. Between the trimmed V and J ends, which lost 3 bases and 2 bases, there was a span of 4 bases. The CDR3 loop spans 12 amino acids. CDR3 residues: CASSLKNYGYTF. The CDR3 nucleotides are TGTGCCAGCAGTTTGAAAAACTATGGCTACACCTTC.

V is TRBV5-6 and J is TRBJ1-1; maybe TRBD1 (6 bases). The germline V gene encodes CDR1 SGHDT and CDR2 YYEEEE. The CDR3 is 13 amino acids. Deletions cut 4 bases from V and 3 bases from J, with 10 bases between. Here the CDR3 DNA reads TGTGCCAGCAGCACAGGGTTTGACACTGAAGCTTTCTTT. It specifies CASSTGFDTEAFF.

The chain employs TRBV19 and TRBJ2-3; maybe TRBD2 (6 bases). The CDR3 extends over 15 amino acids. V lost 10 bases, J lost 3 bases, and 20 bases lay in between. Germline V CDR1 and CDR2: LNHDA, SQIVND (reference sequence). The CDR3 DNA is TGTGCCACCACCCTCCTCGCGGGGCGGACAGATACGCAGTATTTT. Translated: CATTLLAGRTDTQYF.

V and J are TRBV5-4 and TRBJ2-3; 10 bases agree with TRBD2. Looked up from germline, CDR1 is SGHNT and CDR2 is YYREEE (reference sequence). J was trimmed by 3 bases and V by 0 bases; bases with no gene match: 7. The CDR3 has 17 amino acids. CDR3 residues: CASSLGSIAGGTDTQYF. The CDR3 DNA reads TGTGCCAGCAGCTTGGGAAGTATAGCGGGAGGTACAGATACGCAGTATTTT.

A few counts support this clone. The same CDR3 arises from other DNA sequences in this sample as well. J is TRBJ2-5 and V is TRBV5-5; 7 bases fit TRBD1. The germline V gene has CDR1 SGHKS and CDR2 YYEKEE (reference sequence). The CDR3 contains 13 residues. After removal of 4 bases from V and 5 bases from J, the junction contained 5 bases not matched to a gene. The CDR3 region is CASSPTGLETQYF. In DNA, the CDR3 is TGTGCCAGCAGCCCGACAGGGTTGGAGACCCAGTACTTC. Looking up the rest from reference TRBV5-5 and TRBJ2-5 gives the full variable domain: DAGVTQSPTHLIKTRGQQVTLRCSPISGHKSVSWYQQVLGQGPQFIFQYYEKEERGRGNFPDRFSARQFPNYSSELNVNALLLGDSALYLCASSPTGLETQYFGPGTRLLVL.

The V call is TRBV2, the J call TRBJ2-1, with TRBD2 identical over 7 bases. The germline CDR1 and CDR2 sequences are SNHLY and FYNNEI. V shed 0 bases and J 9 bases; nucleotides not matched to a gene: 2. This CDR3 has 13 amino acids. CDR3: CASSEAPGGEQFF. CDR3 DNA sequence: TGTGCCAGCAGTGAAGCGCCGGGGGGTGAGCAGTTCTTC.

The chain recombines TRBV10-2 with TRBJ1-5; D unclear. Looked up from germline, CDR1 is WSHSY and CDR2 is SAAADI. The CDR3 length is 13 residues. V shed 9 bases and J shed 7 bases, with 16 bases lying between them. The CDR3 DNA sequence: TGCGCCAGTGGGCTTCGGATTAAACAGCCCCAGCATTTT. This encodes CASGLRIKQPQHF.